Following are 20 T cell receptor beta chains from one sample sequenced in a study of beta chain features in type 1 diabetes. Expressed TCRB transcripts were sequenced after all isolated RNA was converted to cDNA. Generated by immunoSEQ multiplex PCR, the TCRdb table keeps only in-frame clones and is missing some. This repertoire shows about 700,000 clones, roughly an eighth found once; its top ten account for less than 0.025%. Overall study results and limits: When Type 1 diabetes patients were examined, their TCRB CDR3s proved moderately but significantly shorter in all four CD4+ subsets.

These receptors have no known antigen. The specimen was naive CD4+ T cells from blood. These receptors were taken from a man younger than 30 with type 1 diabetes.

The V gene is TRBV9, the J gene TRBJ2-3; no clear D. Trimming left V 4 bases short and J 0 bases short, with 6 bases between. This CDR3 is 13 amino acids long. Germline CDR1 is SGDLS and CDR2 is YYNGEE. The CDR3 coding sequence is TGTGCCAGCAGCCGTACTAGCACAGATACGCAGTATTTT. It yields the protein CASSRTSTDTQYF.

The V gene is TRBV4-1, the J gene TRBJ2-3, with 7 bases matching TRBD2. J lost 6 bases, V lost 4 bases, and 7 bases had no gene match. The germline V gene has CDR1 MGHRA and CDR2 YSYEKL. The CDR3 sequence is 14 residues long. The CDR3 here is CASSLQTRGDTQYF. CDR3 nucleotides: TGCGCCAGCAGCCTCCAAACGCGGGGGGATACGCAGTATTTT.

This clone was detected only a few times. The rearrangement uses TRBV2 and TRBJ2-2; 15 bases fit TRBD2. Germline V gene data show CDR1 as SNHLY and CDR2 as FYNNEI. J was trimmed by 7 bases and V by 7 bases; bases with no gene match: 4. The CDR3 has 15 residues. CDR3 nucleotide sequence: TGTGCCAGCACCCTGGGACTAGCGGGGGGCGGGGAGCTGTTTTTT. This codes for CASTLGLAGGGELFF. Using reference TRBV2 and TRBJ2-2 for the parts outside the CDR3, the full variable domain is EPEVTQTPSHQVTQMGQEVILRCVPISNHLYFYWYRQILGQKVEFLVSFYNNEISEKSEIFDDQFSVERPDGSNFTLKIRSTKLEDSAMYFCASTLGLAGGGELFFGEGSRLTVL.

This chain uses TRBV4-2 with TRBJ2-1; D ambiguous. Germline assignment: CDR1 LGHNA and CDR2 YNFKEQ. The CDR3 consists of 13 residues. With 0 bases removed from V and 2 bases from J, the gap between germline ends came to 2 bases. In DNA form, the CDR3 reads TGTGCCAGCAGCCAAGATCCCTACAATGAGCAGTTCTTC. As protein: CASSQDPYNEQFF.

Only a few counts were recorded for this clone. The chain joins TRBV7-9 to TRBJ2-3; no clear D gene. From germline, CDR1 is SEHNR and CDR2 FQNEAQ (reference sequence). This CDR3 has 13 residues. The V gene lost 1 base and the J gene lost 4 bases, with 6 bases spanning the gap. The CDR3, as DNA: TGTGCCAGCAGCTTAGAGGTCCCAGATACGCAGTATTTT. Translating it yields CASSLEVPDTQYF.

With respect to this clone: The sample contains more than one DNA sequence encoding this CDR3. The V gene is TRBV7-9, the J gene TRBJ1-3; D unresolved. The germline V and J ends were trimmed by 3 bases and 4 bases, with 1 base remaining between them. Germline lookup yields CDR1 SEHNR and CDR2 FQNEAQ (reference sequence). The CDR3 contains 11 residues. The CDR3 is CASSFGNTIYF. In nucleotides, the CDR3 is TGTGCCAGCAGCTTCGGAAACACCATATATTTT.

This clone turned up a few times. CDR3 DNA sequence: TGTGCCAGCTCACCACCGAGTCAGGAGTCCTACGAGCAGTACTTC. Protein product: CASSPPSQESYEQYF. The V call is TRBV18, the J call TRBJ2-7; D unclear. V shed 0 bases and J shed 1 base, with 10 bases lying between them. The CDR3 has 15 residues. The germline gives CDR1 KGHSH, CDR2 LQKENI.

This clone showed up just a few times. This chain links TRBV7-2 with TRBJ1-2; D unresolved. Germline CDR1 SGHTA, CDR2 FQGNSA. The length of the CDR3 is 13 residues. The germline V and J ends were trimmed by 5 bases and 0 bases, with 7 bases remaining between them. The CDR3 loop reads CASSPSSNYGYTF. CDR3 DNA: TGTGCCAGCAGCCCATCTTCTAACTATGGCTACACCTTC. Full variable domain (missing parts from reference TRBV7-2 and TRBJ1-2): GAGVSQSPSNKVTEKGKDVELRCDPISGHTALYWYRQSLGQGLEFLIYFQGNSAPDKSGLPSDRFSAERTGGSVSTLTIQRTQQEDSAVYLCASSPSSNYGYTFGSGTRLTVV.

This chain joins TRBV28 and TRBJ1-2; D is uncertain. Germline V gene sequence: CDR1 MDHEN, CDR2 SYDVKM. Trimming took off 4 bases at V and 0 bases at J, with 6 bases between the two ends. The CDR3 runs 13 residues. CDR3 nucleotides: TGTGCCAGCAGTTCGGGAGCTAACTATGGCTACACCTTC. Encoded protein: CASSSGANYGYTF.

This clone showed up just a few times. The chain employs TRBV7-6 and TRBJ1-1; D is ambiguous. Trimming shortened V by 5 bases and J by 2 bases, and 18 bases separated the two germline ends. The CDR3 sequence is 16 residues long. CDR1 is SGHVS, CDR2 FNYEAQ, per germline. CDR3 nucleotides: TGTGCCAGCAGCCCCCACCTGGCCCGGGAAAACACTGAAGCTTTCTTT. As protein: CASSPHLARENTEAFF.

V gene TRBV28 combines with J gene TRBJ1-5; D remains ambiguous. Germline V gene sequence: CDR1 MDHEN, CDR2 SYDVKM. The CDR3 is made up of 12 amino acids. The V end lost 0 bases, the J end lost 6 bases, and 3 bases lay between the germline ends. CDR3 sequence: CASSLWGQPQHF. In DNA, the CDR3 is TGTGCCAGCAGTTTATGGGGTCAGCCCCAGCATTTT.

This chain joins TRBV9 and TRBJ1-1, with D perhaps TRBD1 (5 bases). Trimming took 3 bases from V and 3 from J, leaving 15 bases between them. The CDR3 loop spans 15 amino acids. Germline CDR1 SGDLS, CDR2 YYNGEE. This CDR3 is CASSALGGLDTEAFF. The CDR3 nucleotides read TGTGCCAGCAGCGCCTTGGGGGGTTTGGACACTGAAGCTTTCTTT.

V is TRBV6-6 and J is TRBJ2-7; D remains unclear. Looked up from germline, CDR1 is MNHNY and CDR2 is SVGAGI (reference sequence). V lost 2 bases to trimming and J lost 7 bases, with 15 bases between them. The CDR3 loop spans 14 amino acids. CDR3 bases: TGTGCCAGCAGTTACGGGCGGAATGAGGCGGAGCAGTACTTC. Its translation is CASSYGRNEAEQYF.

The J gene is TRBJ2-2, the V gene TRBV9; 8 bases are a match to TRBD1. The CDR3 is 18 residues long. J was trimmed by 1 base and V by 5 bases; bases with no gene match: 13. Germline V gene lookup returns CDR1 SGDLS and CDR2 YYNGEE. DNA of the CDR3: TGTGCCAGCAGTGGACGGCCCGGGACAGGCCAGAACACCGGGGAGCTGTTTTTT. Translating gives CASSGRPGTGQNTGELFF.

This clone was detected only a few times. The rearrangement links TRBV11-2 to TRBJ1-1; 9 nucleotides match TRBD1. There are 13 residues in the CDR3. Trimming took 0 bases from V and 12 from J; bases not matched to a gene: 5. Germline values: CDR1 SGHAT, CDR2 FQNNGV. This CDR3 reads CASSLDRDRAPFF. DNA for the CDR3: TGTGCCAGCAGCTTAGATCGGGACAGGGCACCTTTCTTT. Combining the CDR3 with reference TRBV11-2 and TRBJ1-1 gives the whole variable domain EAGVAQSPRYKIIEKRQSVAFWCNPISGHATLYWYQQILGQGPKLLIQFQNNGVVDDSQLPKDRFSAERLKGVDSTLKIQPAKLEDSAVYLCASSLDRDRAPFFGQGTRLTVV.

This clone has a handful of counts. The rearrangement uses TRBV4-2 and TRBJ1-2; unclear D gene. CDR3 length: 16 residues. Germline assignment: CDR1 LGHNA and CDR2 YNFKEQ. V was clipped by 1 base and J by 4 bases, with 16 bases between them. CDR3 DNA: TGTGCCAGCAGCCAAGCGTCAGCGGCGACGATCTATGGCTACACCTTC. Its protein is CASSQASAATIYGYTF.

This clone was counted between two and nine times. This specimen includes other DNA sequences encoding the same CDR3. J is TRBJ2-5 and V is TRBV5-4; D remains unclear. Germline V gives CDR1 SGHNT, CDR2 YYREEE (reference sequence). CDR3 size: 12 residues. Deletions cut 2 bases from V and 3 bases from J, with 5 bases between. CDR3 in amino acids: CASSFGEETQYF. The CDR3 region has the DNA TGTGCCAGCAGCTTTGGGGAAGAGACCCAGTACTTC.

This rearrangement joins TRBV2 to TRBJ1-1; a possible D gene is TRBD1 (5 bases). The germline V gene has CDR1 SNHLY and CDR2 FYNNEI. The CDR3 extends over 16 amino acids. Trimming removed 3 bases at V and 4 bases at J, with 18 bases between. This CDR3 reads CASSDDLRQIITEAFF. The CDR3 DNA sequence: TGTGCCAGCAGTGATGACCTGAGACAGATCATCACTGAAGCTTTCTTT.

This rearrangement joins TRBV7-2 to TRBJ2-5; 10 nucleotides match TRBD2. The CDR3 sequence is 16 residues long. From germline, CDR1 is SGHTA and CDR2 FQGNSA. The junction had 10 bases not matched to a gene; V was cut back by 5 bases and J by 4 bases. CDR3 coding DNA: TGTGCCAGCAGCCAACAGACTAGCGGGCCTGGAGAGACCCAGTACTTC. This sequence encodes CASSQQTSGPGETQYF.

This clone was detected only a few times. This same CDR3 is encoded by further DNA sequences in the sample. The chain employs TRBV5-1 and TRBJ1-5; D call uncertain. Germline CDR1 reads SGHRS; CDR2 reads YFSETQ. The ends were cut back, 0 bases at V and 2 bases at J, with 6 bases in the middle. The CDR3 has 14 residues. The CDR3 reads CASSLVGGNQPQHF. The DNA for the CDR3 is TGCGCCAGCAGCTTGGTCGGAGGCAATCAGCCCCAGCATTTT.